Listed below are T cell receptor beta chains from one sample, sequenced in a study of siplizumab effects on memory and regulatory T cells. Here immunoSEQ multiplex PCR was the method, and the copy in TCRdb shows in-frame clones only, minus some. The repertoire includes approximately 82,000 clones, 87% of them detected once, and under 2% sits in the top ten. Sequencing was done on a sample of Tregs sorted from blood. Receptor source: a human donor in good health. Each CDR3 is given with its conserved first and last residue. Each record gives: D gene, clone size, V gene, J gene, CDR3 protein, CDR3 DNA. D genes are given only for firm matches. Expanded clones get a size class; other rows say once, few or many, or leave the size out.

>TRBD1|NA|TRBV28|TRBJ2-7
CASSYPPGQGTYEQYF
TGTGCCAGCAGTTACCCCCCGGGACAGGGGACGTACGAGCAGTACTTC
>NA|NA|TRBV5-1|TRBJ1-1
CASSLGGPEAFF
TGCGCCAGCAGCTTGGGGGGTCCTGAAGCTTTCTTT
>TRBD1|NA|TRBV4-1|TRBJ1-1
CASTRTGVSKDTEAFF
TGCGCCAGCACCCGGACAGGGGTCTCTAAGGACACTGAAGCTTTCTTT
>TRBD1|NA|TRBV2|TRBJ1-2
CARKTGNYGYTF
TGTGCCCGCAAGACAGGGAACTATGGCTACACCTTC
>NA|NA|TRBV18|TRBJ2-5
CASSPRAESHVETQYF
TGTGCCAGCTCCCCAAGGGCTGAATCTCACGTGGAGACCCAGTACTTC
>NA|NA|TRBV11-1|TRBJ1-2
CASSGPDRNGYTF
TGTGCCAGCAGCGGACCCGACAGGAACGGCTACACCTTC
>NA|NA|TRBV18|TRBJ2-2
CASSPQDTGELFF
TGTGCCAGCTCACCACAGGACACCGGGGAGCTGTTTTTT
>NA|NA|TRBV7-9|TRBJ1-2
CASSLGQWSFYGYTF
TGTGCCAGCAGCTTAGGACAGTGGTCCTTCTATGGCTACACCTTC
>TRBD2|NA|TRBV10-2|TRBJ2-7
CASSLAGGYEQYF
TGCGCCAGCAGCTTAGCGGGGGGCTACGAGCAGTACTTC
>NA|NA|TRBV6-1|TRBJ1-2
CASSEDAGSFYGYTF
TGTGCCAGCAGTGAAGATGCAGGGAGCTTCTATGGCTACACCTTC
>NA|few|TRBV5-1|TRBJ2-7
CASSPVTGEQYF
TGCGCCAGCAGCCCGGTTACGGGGGAGCAGTACTTC
>NA|few|TRBV2|TRBJ2-7
CASSRGFRGEQYF
TGTGCCAGCAGTCGCGGTTTCCGCGGCGAGCAGTACTTC
>TRBD1|once|TRBV4-1|TRBJ2-3
CASSQDGQGWTDTQYF
TGCGCCAGCAGCCAAGATGGACAGGGGTGGACAGATACGCAGTATTTT
>TRBD2|NA|TRBV27|TRBJ2-1
CASTKLAGVYNEQFF
TGTGCCAGCACCAAACTAGCGGGGGTATACAATGAGCAGTTCTTC
>NA|NA|TRBV9|TRBJ1-2
CASSAAGLYGYTF
TGTGCCAGCAGCGCCGCCGGACTATATGGCTACACCTTC
>TRBD1|NA|TRBV10-2|TRBJ2-3
CASRGGQGGDTQYF
TGCGCCAGCAGAGGGGGACAGGGGGGAGATACGCAGTATTTT
>NA|NA|TRBV14|TRBJ2-7
CASSQDRAYEQYF
TGTGCCAGCAGCCAAGACAGGGCCTACGAGCAGTACTTC
>TRBD1|NA|TRBV10-2|TRBJ1-2
CASSDPGGDRLYGYTF
TGCGCCAGCAGTGACCCTGGGGGGGACAGACTCTATGGCTACACCTTC
>NA|NA|TRBV19|TRBJ1-1
CASSMGGRENTEAFF
TGTGCCAGTAGTATGGGGGGACGGGAGAACACTGAAGCTTTCTTT
>NA|NA|TRBV5-1|TRBJ2-2
CASSPTLPGVTGELFF
TGCGCCAGCAGCCCCACACTGCCAGGGGTTACCGGGGAGCTGTTTTTT
>NA|NA|TRBV29-1|TRBJ2-5
CSVVPRGETQYF
TGCAGCGTTGTTCCTAGAGGGGAGACCCAGTACTTC
>NA|few|TRBV21-1|TRBJ1-5
CASSTTEYQTAGNQPQHF
TGTGCCAGCAGCACCACCGAATACCAGACCGCCGGCAATCAGCCCCAGCATTTT
>NA|NA|TRBV7-6|TRBJ1-5
CASSYSRDLPQHF
TGTGCCAGCAGCTATTCCAGGGATCTGCCCCAGCATTTT
>TRBD1|NA|TRBV6-4|TRBJ1-5
CASSDLSGTGVNQPQHF
TGTGCCAGCAGTGACTTGTCCGGGACAGGGGTCAATCAGCCCCAGCATTTT
>TRBD2|NA|TRBV2|TRBJ2-1
CASTPGLAGRSSYNEQFF
TGTGCCAGCACCCCGGGACTAGCGGGCCGAAGCTCCTACAATGAGCAGTTCTTC
>TRBD2|NA|TRBV18|TRBJ2-4
CASSPPSRGDQYF
TGTGCCAGCTCACCACCGTCGCGGGGGGACCAGTACTTC
>NA|NA|TRBV18|TRBJ1-2
CASSPPTISRGYGYTF
TGTGCCAGCTCACCACCGACGATATCACGGGGCTATGGCTACACCTTC
>NA|few|TRBV7-9|TRBJ1-1
CASSLSKNTEAFF
TGTGCCAGCAGCTTATCCAAGAACACTGAAGCTTTCTTT
>TRBD2|NA|TRBV5-1|TRBJ2-7
CASSLALSGEGYEQYF
TGCGCCAGCAGCTTGGCCCTTTCGGGGGAGGGCTACGAGCAGTACTTC
>NA|NA|TRBV7-2|TRBJ2-7
CASSLGQVGAYEQYF
TGTGCCAGCAGCTTAGGGCAGGTAGGGGCCTACGAGCAGTACTTC
>TRBD2|NA|TRBV10-3|TRBJ2-1
CAISESEGGRASNEQFF
TGTGCCATCAGTGAGTCGGAGGGCGGGAGGGCGAGCAATGAGCAGTTCTTC
>TRBD2|NA|TRBV7-7|TRBJ2-1
CASSSAASGEQFF
TGTGCCAGCAGTTCCGCCGCTAGCGGTGAGCAGTTCTTC
>NA|NA|TRBV4-3|TRBJ1-5
CASSQEWGFNQPQHF
TGCGCCAGCAGCCAAGAGTGGGGGTTCAATCAGCCCCAGCATTTT
>NA|few|TRBV9|TRBJ1-6
CASSTPGGLGSPLHF
TGTGCCAGCAGCACCCCAGGAGGGTTGGGGTCACCCCTCCACTTT
>TRBD2|NA|TRBV19|TRBJ2-3
CASSTDLAGAGDTQYF
TGTGCCAGTAGTACCGATTTAGCGGGGGCCGGAGATACGCAGTATTTT
>NA|NA|TRBV6-1|TRBJ2-7
CASRGGADRLYEQYF
TGTGCCAGCAGGGGGGGGGCTGACAGACTATACGAGCAGTACTTC
>NA|NA|TRBV6-5|TRBJ2-7
CASSATRGVGYEQYF
TGTGCCAGCAGTGCGACTAGGGGGGTGGGGTACGAGCAGTACTTC
>NA|NA|TRBV4-2|TRBJ1-1
CASSQGSGEGKGNTEAFF
TGTGCCAGCAGCCAAGGTTCCGGGGAGGGTAAAGGGAACACTGAAGCTTTCTTT
>TRBD1|NA|TRBV7-3|TRBJ2-1
CASSPGQGIDEQFF
TGTGCCAGCAGCCCGGGACAGGGGATCGATGAGCAGTTCTTC
>NA|NA|TRBV6-5|TRBJ1-2
CASSTRAGVVYRYTF
TGTGCCAGCAGTACTCGGGCAGGGGTGGTATATCGCTACACCTTC
>TRBD1|NA|TRBV6-6|TRBJ1-1
CASSYRGLTEAFF
TGTGCCAGCAGTTACAGGGGGCTCACTGAAGCTTTCTTT
>NA|NA|TRBV28|TRBJ1-4
CASRNSGSNEKLFF
TGTGCCAGCAGAAATTCAGGGTCAAATGAAAAACTGTTTTTT
>NA|few|TRBV9|TRBJ1-2
CASSGRGGGYTF
TGTGCCAGCAGCGGCAGAGGCGGGGGCTACACCTTC
>NA|NA|TRBV19|TRBJ1-5
CASSIQGLSNQPQHF
TGTGCCAGTAGTATACAGGGCCTGAGCAATCAGCCCCAGCATTTT
>NA|NA|TRBV6-5|TRBJ2-5
CASSTSPTGVSQYF
TGTGCCAGCAGTACCAGCCCTACCGGGGTTTCCCAGTACTTC
>NA|NA|TRBV19|TRBJ2-6
CATHPQGSGANVLTF
TGTGCCACCCACCCTCAGGGCTCTGGGGCCAACGTCCTGACTTTC
>NA|NA|TRBV30|TRBJ2-2
CAWSEVSFGELFF
TGTGCCTGGAGTGAAGTTAGCTTCGGGGAGCTGTTTTTT
>TRBD1|NA|TRBV5-4|TRBJ1-6
CASRTTGGQGSPLHF
TGTGCCAGCAGGACCACAGGGGGCCAGGGCTCACCCCTCCACTTT
>TRBD1|NA|TRBV4-1|TRBJ2-1
CASSQEDRQGSEQFF
TGCGCCAGCAGCCAAGAGGACAGACAGGGCAGTGAGCAGTTCTTC